This is a list of T cell receptor beta chains from one sample in a study of blood T cell repertoires in COVID-19. Here immunoSEQ multiplex PCR was the method, and the copy in TCRdb shows in-frame clones only, minus some. The repertoire consists of around 130,000 clones, with 84% occurring once and the leading ten covering about 1.5%. Sample: peripheral blood. Receptor source: a man in his 60s with acute or convalescent COVID-19. Each CDR3 is given with its conserved first and last residue. A D gene is named only where the DNA matches it firmly. Clone size is not always given. Where it is, it says once, few, many or a class for expanded clones.

D gene,clone size,V gene,J gene,CDR3 protein,CDR3 DNA
.,.,TRBV28,TRBJ1-6,CASSFGRRGDNSPLHF,TGTGCCAGCAGTTTCGGGAGAAGGGGCGATAATTCACCCCTCCACTTT
TRBD2,.,TRBV5-1,TRBJ2-3,CASSLEAGVDTQYF,TGCGCCAGCAGCTTGGAAGCGGGAGTGGATACGCAGTATTTT
TRBD1,.,TRBV19,TRBJ2-7,CASSTPGQFYEQYF,TGTGCCAGTAGTACGCCGGGACAGTTCTACGAGCAGTACTTC
.,.,TRBV5-6,TRBJ1-3,CASSLRGNTGNTIYF,TGTGCCAGCAGCTTGAGGGGGAACACCGGAAACACCATATATTTT
TRBD2,.,TRBV19,TRBJ2-2,CASSTYLAGGTGELFF,TGTGCCAGTAGTACATACCTAGCGGGAGGTACCGGGGAGCTGTTTTTT
TRBD1,.,TRBV19,TRBJ1-2,CASSLAGGDSINYGYTF,TGTGCCAGTAGTCTGGCTGGAGGGGACAGCATTAACTATGGCTACACCTTC
.,.,TRBV7-2,TRBJ1-4,CASSSRPGGNEKLFF,TGTGCCAGCAGCTCTAGACCCGGTGGTAATGAAAAACTGTTTTTT
TRBD1,.,TRBV30,TRBJ2-3,CAFGQGSTDTQYF,TGTGCCTTCGGACAGGGGAGCACAGATACGCAGTATTTT
.,.,TRBV6-5,TRBJ2-2,CASSKYTGELFF,TGTGCCAGCAGCAAATACACCGGGGAGCTGTTTTTT
TRBD2,.,TRBV4-1,TRBJ2-2,CASTLFERGGGELFF,TGCGCCAGCACCCTTTTCGAGCGGGGGGGCGGGGAGCTGTTTTTT
.,.,TRBV4-2,TRBJ2-2,CASSQDTAGELFF,TGTGCCAGCAGCCAAGATACGGCCGGGGAGCTGTTTTTT
.,once,TRBV14,TRBJ1-2,CASSQGSARVYGYTF,TGTGCCAGCAGCCAAGGTTCGGCCAGGGTCTATGGCTACACCTTC
.,.,TRBV7-9,TRBJ2-3,CASSFVALSDTQYF,TGTGCCAGCAGCTTTGTGGCCCTTTCAGATACGCAGTATTTT
.,.,TRBV10-1,TRBJ1-5,CASSETVNQPQHF,TGCGCCAGCAGTGAAACAGTCAATCAGCCCCAGCATTTT
TRBD1,once,TRBV5-1,TRBJ2-7,CASSTGDRGWGEQYF,TGCGCCAGCAGCACGGGGGACAGGGGCTGGGGCGAGCAGTACTTC
TRBD2,.,TRBV10-1,TRBJ2-2,CASSPSGGNTGELFF,TGCGCCAGCAGTCCTAGCGGGGGGAACACCGGGGAGCTGTTTTTT
TRBD2,once,TRBV5-1,TRBJ2-3,CASSLSSGGSTDTQYF,TGCGCCAGCAGCTTATCTAGCGGGGGGTCCACAGATACGCAGTATTTT
.,.,TRBV24-1,TRBJ1-2,CATSGNGGANYGYTF,TGTGCCACCAGTGGTAACGGGGGAGCTAACTATGGCTACACCTTC
TRBD1,.,TRBV19,TRBJ1-5,CASRGQGGNQPQHF,TGTGCCAGTAGGGGACAGGGGGGAAATCAGCCCCAGCATTTT
TRBD2,few,TRBV19,TRBJ2-3,CASSIGQRGGQDTQYF,TGTGCCAGTAGTATAGGTCAGCGGGGGGGCCAAGATACGCAGTATTTT
TRBD1,.,TRBV9,TRBJ2-2,CARDREPGELFF,TGTGCCAGAGACAGGGAACCCGGGGAGCTGTTTTTT
.,.,TRBV5-4,TRBJ1-2,CASSPTTANYGYTF,TGTGCCAGCAGCCCTACGACAGCTAACTATGGCTACACCTTC
TRBD2,.,TRBV27,TRBJ2-2,CASSLSGTSGYTGELFF,TGTGCCAGCAGTTTGTCCGGGACTAGCGGCTACACCGGGGAGCTGTTTTTT
TRBD2,.,TRBV4-2,TRBJ2-3,CASSLRLAGGGADTQYF,TGTGCCAGCAGCCTCCGACTAGCGGGAGGTGGGGCGGATACGCAGTATTTT
.,.,TRBV5-6,TRBJ2-6,CASSLVVGAGANVLTF,TGTGCCAGCAGCTTGGTGGTAGGGGCTGGGGCCAACGTCCTGACTTTC
TRBD2,.,TRBV28,TRBJ2-3,CASSVGLAGGPTDTQYF,TGTGCCAGCAGTGTCGGGCTAGCGGGGGGTCCAACAGATACGCAGTATTTT
.,.,TRBV5-1,TRBJ1-1,CASSLGLNTEAFF,TGCGCCAGCAGCTTGGGACTAAACACTGAAGCTTTCTTT
TRBD1,.,TRBV5-4,TRBJ2-5,CASSSWTGGRRTQYF,TGTGCCAGCAGCTCCTGGACAGGGGGCAGAAGGACCCAGTACTTC
.,.,TRBV28,TRBJ1-5,CASSLNSRFYSNQPQHF,TGTGCCAGCAGTTTAAATAGCCGGTTCTATAGCAATCAGCCCCAGCATTTT
TRBD1,.,TRBV5-8,TRBJ2-7,CASSLTGVYEQYF,TGTGCCAGCAGCTTGACAGGGGTATACGAGCAGTACTTC
TRBD1,once,TRBV28,TRBJ1-1,CASSPTTGRNTEAFF,TGTGCCAGCAGTCCAACGACAGGGCGGAACACTGAAGCTTTCTTT
TRBD1,.,TRBV10-1,TRBJ1-5,CASSESGDRLRHLSNQPQHF,TGCGCCAGCAGTGAGTCGGGGGACAGGCTAAGGCACCTTAGCAATCAGCCCCAGCATTTT
.,.,TRBV19,TRBJ1-1,CASRKGQTLNTEAFF,TGTGCCAGTAGAAAAGGACAGACCCTGAACACTGAAGCTTTCTTT
.,.,TRBV7-9,TRBJ1-2,CASSVAGQPYGYTF,TGTGCCAGCAGCGTTGCGGGCCAACCCTATGGCTACACCTTC
TRBD2,.,TRBV6-6,TRBJ2-5,CASSPRLAGGSQTQYF,TGTGCCAGCAGTCCCCGACTAGCGGGGGGCTCACAGACCCAGTACTTC
TRBD1,many,TRBV5-5,TRBJ2-5,CASSSLRQGAETQYF,TGTGCCAGCAGCTCTCTGAGACAGGGGGCAGAGACCCAGTACTTC
.,.,TRBV2,TRBJ2-5,CAGKGGAAEETQYF,TGTGCCGGCAAAGGGGGGGCAGCCGAAGAGACCCAGTACTTC
TRBD1,.,TRBV27,TRBJ1-2,CASSPTGPLGYTF,TGTGCCAGCAGTCCGACAGGGCCCCTTGGCTACACCTTC
TRBD1,.,TRBV19,TRBJ2-5,CASSILGQGKETQYF,TGTGCCAGTAGTATTTTAGGACAGGGAAAAGAGACCCAGTACTTC
TRBD1,.,TRBV30,TRBJ1-6,CAWSRITGVNSPLHF,TGTGCCTGGAGTCGGATTACAGGGGTGAATTCACCCCTCCACTTT
TRBD2,.,TRBV29-1,TRBJ2-3,CSVEDPGSTGLGPTDTQYF,TGCAGCGTTGAAGATCCGGGATCTACGGGACTAGGACCCACAGATACGCAGTATTTT
TRBD2,.,TRBV5-4,TRBJ2-1,CASSSGLAGGPSEQFF,TGTGCCAGCAGCTCGGGACTAGCGGGGGGGCCGAGTGAGCAGTTCTTC
.,.,TRBV7-8,TRBJ1-6,CASSFVSSYNSPLHF,TGTGCCAGCAGCTTCGTCAGCTCCTATAATTCACCCCTCCACTTT
TRBD1,.,TRBV30,TRBJ2-7,CAWGRGRFNGEQYF,TGTGCCTGGGGCAGGGGGCGTTTTAACGGCGAGCAGTACTTC
.,.,TRBV19,TRBJ2-5,CASSIGGTGGRETQYF,TGTGCCAGTAGTATAGGCGGTACGGGGGGCCGAGAGACCCAGTACTTC
TRBD1,.,TRBV6-2/TRBV6-3,TRBJ2-3,CASSQGQGGYF,TGTGCCAGCAGTCAAGGACAGGGGGGGTATTTT
TRBD1,.,TRBV7-9,TRBJ2-7,CASSFKDRGYEQYF,TGTGCCAGCAGCTTTAAGGACAGGGGCTACGAGCAGTACTTC
TRBD2,few,TRBV4-2,TRBJ2-7,CASSLYPSTSGSVGDEQYF,TGTGCCAGCAGCCTATACCCATCGACTAGCGGGAGTGTCGGTGACGAGCAGTACTTC
TRBD1,.,TRBV5-1,TRBJ1-6,CASSVTGTGDSPLHF,TGCGCCAGCAGCGTGACCGGGACAGGGGATTCACCCCTCCACTTT
.,.,TRBV6-5,TRBJ2-2,CASRAGQANTGELFF,TGTGCCAGCAGGGCGGGGCAGGCGAACACCGGGGAGCTGTTTTTT
.,.,TRBV5-1,TRBJ1-3,CASSLRGTGNTIYF,TGCGCCAGCAGCTTGCGGGGAACCGGAAACACCATATATTTT
TRBD1,.,TRBV14,TRBJ1-2,CASSYRTGGLYGYTF,TGTGCCAGCAGCTACAGGACAGGGGGCCTCTATGGCTACACCTTC
.,.,TRBV5-1,TRBJ2-6,CASSLVLASGANVLTF,TGCGCCAGCAGCTTGGTGCTAGCATCCGGGGCCAACGTCCTGACTTTC
.,.,TRBV9,TRBJ1-2,CASSLNYGYTF,TGTGCCAGCAGCCTAAACTATGGCTACACCTTC
TRBD1,.,TRBV5-1,TRBJ2-3,CASSYQDRGGTDTQYF,TGCGCCAGCAGCTACCAGGACAGGGGCGGCACAGATACGCAGTATTTT
TRBD1,.,TRBV9,TRBJ1-1,CASSPHQGGNTEAFF,TGTGCCAGCAGCCCCCACCAGGGGGGGAACACTGAAGCTTTCTTT